Listed here are 12 T cell receptor beta chains from one sample, sequenced in a study of blood T cell repertoires in COVID-19. Measured with immunoSEQ multiplex PCR; TCRdb has only the in-frame clones, and not every one. The sample holds some 150,000 clones; around 75% are singletons and the top ten take less than 5%. Sequenced: peripheral blood. These receptors all come from a woman in her 70s with COVID-19, enrolled during active disease.

V gene TRBV6-2 or TRBV6-3 combines with J gene TRBJ2-5; D remains ambiguous. CDR3 length equals 13 residues. The germline V and J ends were trimmed by 2 bases and 2 bases, with 6 bases remaining between them. The germline V gene encodes CDR1 MNHEY and CDR2 SVGEGT. The CDR3, as DNA: TGTGCCAGCAGTTACGGCACGCAAGAGACCCAGTACTTC. It yields the protein CASSYGTQETQYF.

V and J are TRBV7-2 and TRBJ2-3, with D possibly being TRBD1 (5 bases). V lost 5 bases, J lost 2 bases, and 14 bases lay in between. Germline V gene lookup returns CDR1 SGHTA and CDR2 FQGNSA. The CDR3 contains 15 residues. CDR3 sequence: CASSQTGFHTDTQYF. CDR3 nucleotides: TGTGCCAGCAGCCAAACAGGATTCCACACAGATACGCAGTATTTT.

There are a few counts of this clone. This sequence joins TRBV18 and TRBJ1-1; 7 bases match TRBD1. Germline values: CDR1 KGHSH, CDR2 LQKENI. The CDR3 covers 13 residues. Trimming removed 6 bases from V and 3 bases from J; junction bases left unmatched: 4. The CDR3 DNA follows: TGTGCCAGCTCGAGGGGGCCGGACACTGAAGCTTTCTTT. Its translation: CASSRGPDTEAFF.

This chain links TRBV10-3 with TRBJ1-2; maybe TRBD1 (5 bases). The CDR3 has 13 residues. Germline CDR1 reads ENHRY; CDR2 reads SYGVKD. The V and J ends lost 2 bases and 5 bases respectively, with 9 bases between them. Written as DNA, the CDR3 is TGTGCCATCAGTGAGGGAGGGGTGTATGGCTACACCTTC. Amino acids: CAISEGGVYGYTF.

This clone has just one count. This sequence joins TRBV29-1 and TRBJ2-3; tentatively, D is TRBD2 (6 bases). The CDR3 has 12 amino acids. Per the germline V gene, CDR1 is SQVTM and CDR2 is ANQGSEA. V lost 7 bases, J lost 6 bases, and 14 bases lay in between. CDR3 region: CSASPRGDTQYF. CDR3 nucleotide sequence: TGCAGCGCCTCACCCCGGGGGGATACGCAGTATTTT.

The gene calls are TRBV5-1 and TRBJ2-7, with D tentatively TRBD2 (6 bases). Trimming stripped 0 bases from V and 7 bases from J, with 11 bases between. Per the germline V gene, CDR1 is SGHRS and CDR2 is YFSETQ. The CDR3 contains 13 residues. DNA of the CDR3: TGCGCCAGCAGCTTGGGGGGCGCGGGGGAGCAGTACTTC. Its protein is CASSLGGAGEQYF.

In its sample, this clone was seen a few times. The V gene is TRBV18, the J gene TRBJ1-2, with TRBD1 identical over 9 bases. Trimming took 4 bases from V and 5 from J; bases not matched to a gene: 2. The CDR3 runs 13 residues. CDR1 is KGHSH, CDR2 LQKENI, per germline. The CDR3 DNA is TGTGCCAGCTCACTCGACAGGGGGTATGGCTACACCTTC. The encoded protein is CASSLDRGYGYTF.

This clone was seen a handful of times. This chain links TRBV9 with TRBJ2-3, with 7 bases that match TRBD2. CDR3 length: 14 residues. Germline V gives CDR1 SGDLS, CDR2 YYNGEE. V was pared by 0 bases and J by 5 bases, with 3 bases of the junction left unmatched. The CDR3 coding sequence is TGTGCCAGCAGCGTAGGAGGCGGGGGAGATACGCAGTATTTT. It specifies CASSVGGGGDTQYF.

The rearrangement uses TRBV12-5 and TRBJ2-1; 15 bases align to TRBD2. The germline V gene encodes CDR1 LGHNT and CDR2 FRNRAP. CDR3 length equals 18 residues. Trimming removed 7 bases from V and 9 bases from J; junction bases left unmatched: 16. The CDR3 is CASAFPGTSGGLKGEQFF. In DNA, the CDR3 is TGTGCTAGTGCCTTCCCGGGGACTAGCGGGGGGTTGAAAGGTGAGCAGTTCTTC.

With respect to this clone: At the DNA level, this CDR3 is encoded by other sequences in the same sample as well. The rearrangement joins TRBV3-1 (or the pseudogene TRBV3-2) to TRBJ1-5; 9 bases line up with TRBD1. Trimming took 4 bases from V and 7 from J; bases not matched to a gene: 5. The CDR3 sequence is 14 residues long. Germline CDR1 LGHDT, CDR2 YNNKEL (reference sequence). CDR3 sequence reads: CASSPTGGGQPQHF. The CDR3 nucleotides read TGTGCCAGCAGCCCGACAGGGGGAGGACAGCCCCAGCATTTT.

The gene calls are TRBV10-3 and TRBJ2-5; 12 bases agree with TRBD1. V trimming: 6 bases; J trimming: 5 bases; junction bases outside the gene matches: 13. CDR1 is ENHRY, CDR2 SYGVKD, per germline. This CDR3 contains 17 residues. The CDR3 nucleotides are TGTGCCATCAGAAGCATGGGACAGGGGGCTAGTGGGGAGACCCAGTACTTC. This encodes CAIRSMGQGASGETQYF.

The chain links TRBV18 to TRBJ1-2; TRBD1 agrees at 10 bases. V lost 3 bases and J lost 7; bases outside the gene matches: 8. CDR3 length: 15 residues. CDR1 is KGHSH and CDR2 is LQKENI in the germline V gene. The DNA of the CDR3 is TGTGCCAGCTCACCCCGGGACAGGGGAGATCTTGGCTACACCTTC. Its translation: CASSPRDRGDLGYTF.